This T cell receptor beta chain was captured in a study of metastatic and nonmetastatic thyroid tumors (dated by TCRdb to 2020 to 2021). About the full investigation: For patients with malignant and with benign thyroid disease, the researchers compared repertoires between peripheral blood samples and tumor or nodule tissue samples.

This clone occurred many times. Its binding antigen is unknown. The sample holds no much larger clone one base away, and base qualities are not on file. The method behind the library was PCR. The sequencer listed for this sample is Illumina HiSeq 4000. High-throughput sequencing was used to profile the CDR3 region of the TCR beta-chain in every patient. The paper's data handling went like this. CDR3 differences across clinicopathological groups were used to build a classifier for discriminating distant-metastatic papillary thyroid cancer patients. The Shannon index was used to measure repertoire diversity, and the Morisita-Horn index was used to measure how similar tumor and blood repertoires were. TCRdb redid the processing of the public reads, applying fastp at Q25 and MiXCR, and retained in-frame beta chains. For this entry, the V and J calls and clone size follow TCRdb and not the study's own pipeline. The sample table shows 30,000 to 35,000 clones, and around 17% are seen once. Roughly 3.2% of the sample is held by the ten biggest clonotypes.

Beyond this particular receptor, the publication reports: In both blood and tumor samples, TCR beta diversity was reported to be significantly higher in malignant tumors than in benign nodules.

Before undergoing thyroid surgery, none of the patients had been given any kind of treatment. The study retrospectively analysed patient clinical samples collected from the early 2010s to the late 2010s using T-cell receptor beta sequencing. The origin of this receptor is a female donor with papillary thyroid cancer or a benign thyroid nodule (not recorded which). Some clones in this sample may be carry-over from other donors' samples. Sequencing was carried out using blood.

DNA sequence: TGTGCCATCAGTGAGTCTATGGACAGGGTTAACTATGGCTACACCTTC. Its translation is CAISESMDRVNYGYTF. The chain couples TRBV10-3 to TRBJ1-2, with 8 bases aligning to TRBD1. Via the germline V gene, CDR1 is ENHRY and CDR2 SYGVKD. The CDR3 goes from the cysteine to the phenylalanine over 16 residues. Solely the CDR3 DNA is kept, with 48 bases framed from the first base. Ends trimmed: V by 0 bases, J by 1 base; bases unmatched to a gene: 4.